This TCR beta chain was sequenced for a study of cytomegalovirus exposure and HLA in healthy donors. The primer mix had 60 Vbeta and 13 Jbeta primers. Sequencing was performed with immunoSEQ multiplex PCR; in TCRdb, only in-frame clones are kept and a portion is missing. Among around 180,000 clones listed, about four fifths were seen once. Germline values: CDR1 MNHEY, CDR2 SMNVEV (reference sequence). V gave up 5 bases and J gave up 8 bases, with 15 bases separating them. CDR3 length equals 13 residues. The chain couples TRBV27 to TRBJ1-2; maybe TRBD1 (6 bases). The receptor's source is a woman aged 25-40 years in good health and CMV-seropositive. Sequenced input: PBMCs. The DNA for the CDR3 is TGTGCCAGCAGTCCCGGGACAACGCGGGGCTACACCTTC. This translates into CASSPGTTRGYTF.